This T cell receptor beta chain came from a study of circulating CD8 cells and anti-PD-1 response in melanoma. Sorting of live CD3+CD8+TCRalphabeta+ cells by PD-1 and/or TIGIT gave four subsets. General study findings and limits: At M1, fewer than 7% of TRB clonotypes appeared in multiple subsets. PD-1 and DPOS subsets showed similar, higher clonality than DNEG.

Using around 14 ng of total RNA, TCR libraries were made with the QIAseq Immune Repertoire TCR panel. MiXCR was run by TCRdb on the reads, yielding one entry per CDR3 protein. The sample includes 800 or so distinct CDR3 sequences, roughly 8% of them seen just once. Notes on this clonotype: The antigen is unknown.

The germline V gene has CDR1 KGHSH and CDR2 LQKENI. V lost 4 bases and J 10 bases, leaving 20 bases between the germline ends. The CDR3 consists of 15 residues. Sequencing used CD8+ T cells from PBMCs, obtained at baseline or after one month of anti-PD-1 therapy (not recorded which). The gene calls are TRBV18 and TRBJ2-1, with D unclear. This receptor was identified in a human donor with melanoma. This CDR3 reads CASSLTDPPLGEQFF. The DNA for the CDR3 is TGTGCCAGCTCACTAACGGACCCCCCATTAGGGGAGCAGTTCTTC.